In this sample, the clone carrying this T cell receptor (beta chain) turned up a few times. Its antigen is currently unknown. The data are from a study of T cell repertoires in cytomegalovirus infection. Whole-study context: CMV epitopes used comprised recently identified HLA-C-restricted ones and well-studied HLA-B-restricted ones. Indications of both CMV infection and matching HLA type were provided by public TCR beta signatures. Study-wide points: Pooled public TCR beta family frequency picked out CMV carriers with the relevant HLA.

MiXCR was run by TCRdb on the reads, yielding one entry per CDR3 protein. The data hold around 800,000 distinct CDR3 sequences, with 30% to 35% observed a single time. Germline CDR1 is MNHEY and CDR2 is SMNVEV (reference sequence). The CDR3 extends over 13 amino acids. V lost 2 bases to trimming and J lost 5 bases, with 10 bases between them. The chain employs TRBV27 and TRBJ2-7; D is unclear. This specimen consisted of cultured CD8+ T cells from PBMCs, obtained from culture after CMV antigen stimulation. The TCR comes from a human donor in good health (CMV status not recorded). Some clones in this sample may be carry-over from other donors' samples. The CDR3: CASSLVGGDEQYF. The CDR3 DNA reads TGTGCCAGCAGTTTAGTAGGTGGTGACGAGCAGTACTTC.